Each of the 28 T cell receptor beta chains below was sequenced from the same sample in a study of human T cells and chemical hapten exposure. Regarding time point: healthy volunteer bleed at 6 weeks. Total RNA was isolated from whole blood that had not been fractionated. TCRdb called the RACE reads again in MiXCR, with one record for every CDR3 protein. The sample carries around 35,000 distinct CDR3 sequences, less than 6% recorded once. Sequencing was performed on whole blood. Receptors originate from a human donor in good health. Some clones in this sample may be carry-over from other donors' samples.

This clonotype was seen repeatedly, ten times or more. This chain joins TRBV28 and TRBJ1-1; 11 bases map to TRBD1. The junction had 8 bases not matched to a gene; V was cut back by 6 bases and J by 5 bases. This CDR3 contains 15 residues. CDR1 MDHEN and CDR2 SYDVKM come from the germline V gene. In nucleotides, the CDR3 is TGTGCCAGCAGGTGGACAGGGGGCGGAGGAACTGAAGCTTTCTTT. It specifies CASRWTGGGGTEAFF. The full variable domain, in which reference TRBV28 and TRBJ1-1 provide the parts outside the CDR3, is DVKVTQSSRYLVKRTGEKVFLECVQDMDHENMFWYRQDPGLGLRLIYFSYDVKMKEKGDIPEGYSVSREKKERFSLILESASTNQTSMYLCASRWTGGGGTEAFFGQGTRLTVV.

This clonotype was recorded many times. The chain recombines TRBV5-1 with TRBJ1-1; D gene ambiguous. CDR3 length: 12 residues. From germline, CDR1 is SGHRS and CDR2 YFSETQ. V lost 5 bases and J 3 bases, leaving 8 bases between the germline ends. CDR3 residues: CASRPGDTEAFF. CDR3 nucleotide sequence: TGCGCCAGCAGACCCGGCGACACTGAAGCTTTCTTT.

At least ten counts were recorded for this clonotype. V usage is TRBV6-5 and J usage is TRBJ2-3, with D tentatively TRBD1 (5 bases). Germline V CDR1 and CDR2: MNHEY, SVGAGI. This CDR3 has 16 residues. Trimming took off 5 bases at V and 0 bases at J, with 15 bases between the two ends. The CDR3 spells CASSDRSRTSTDTQYF. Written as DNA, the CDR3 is TGTGCCAGCAGTGACCGGAGCCGGACAAGCACAGATACGCAGTATTTT.

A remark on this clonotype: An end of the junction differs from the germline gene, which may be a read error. The CDR3 is CASSLGQGARTYNSPLNF. The DNA of the CDR3 is TGTGCCAGCAGCTTGGGACAGGGGGCAAGGACCTATAATTCACCCCTCAACTTT. V is TRBV5-5 and J is TRBJ1-6, with 10 bases identical to TRBD1. CDR1 SGHKS and CDR2 YYEKEE come from the germline V gene (reference sequence). The length of the CDR3 is 18 residues. Complete variable domain (other parts from reference TRBV5-5 and TRBJ1-6): DAGVTQSPTHLIKTRGQQVTLRCSPISGHKSVSWYQQVLGQGPQFIFQYYEKEERGRGNFPDRFSARQFPNYSSELNVNALLLGDSALYLCASSLGQGARTYNSPLNFGNGTRLTVT.

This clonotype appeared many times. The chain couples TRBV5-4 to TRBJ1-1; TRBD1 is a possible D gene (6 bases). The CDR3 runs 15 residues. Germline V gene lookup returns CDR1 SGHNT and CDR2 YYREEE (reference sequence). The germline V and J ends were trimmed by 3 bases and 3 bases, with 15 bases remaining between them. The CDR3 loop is CASSSLQGVDTEAFF. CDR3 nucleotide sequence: TGTGCCAGCAGCTCTCTACAGGGCGTGGACACTGAAGCTTTCTTT.

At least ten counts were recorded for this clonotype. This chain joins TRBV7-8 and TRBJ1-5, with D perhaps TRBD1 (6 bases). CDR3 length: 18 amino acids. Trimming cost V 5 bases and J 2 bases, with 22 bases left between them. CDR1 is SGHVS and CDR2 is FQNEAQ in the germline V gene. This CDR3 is CASSPRTGTAAGNQPQHF. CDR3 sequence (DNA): TGTGCCAGCAGCCCCCGTACAGGGACCGCGGCGGGCAATCAGCCCCAGCATTTT.

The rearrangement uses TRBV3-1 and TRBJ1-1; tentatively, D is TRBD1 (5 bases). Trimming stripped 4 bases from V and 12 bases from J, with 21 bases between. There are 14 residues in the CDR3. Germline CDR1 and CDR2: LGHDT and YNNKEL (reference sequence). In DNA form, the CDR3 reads TGTGCCAGCAGCCCACACGTGGGACTACCAGGGACTTTCTTT. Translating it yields CASSPHVGLPGTFF.

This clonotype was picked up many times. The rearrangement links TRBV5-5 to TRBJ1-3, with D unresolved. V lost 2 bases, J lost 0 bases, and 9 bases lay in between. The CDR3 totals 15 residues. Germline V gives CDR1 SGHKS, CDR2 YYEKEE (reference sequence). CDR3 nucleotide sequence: TGTGCCAGCAGCTTTCCCGCCAACTCTGGAAACACCATATATTTT. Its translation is CASSFPANSGNTIYF.

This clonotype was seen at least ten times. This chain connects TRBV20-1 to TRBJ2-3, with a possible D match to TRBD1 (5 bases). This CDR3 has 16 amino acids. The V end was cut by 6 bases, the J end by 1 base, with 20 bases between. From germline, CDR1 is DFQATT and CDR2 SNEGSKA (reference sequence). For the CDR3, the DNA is TGCAGTGCAAGGGGTATGTCACGACCTGGCACAGATACGCAGTATTTT. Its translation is CSARGMSRPGTDTQYF.

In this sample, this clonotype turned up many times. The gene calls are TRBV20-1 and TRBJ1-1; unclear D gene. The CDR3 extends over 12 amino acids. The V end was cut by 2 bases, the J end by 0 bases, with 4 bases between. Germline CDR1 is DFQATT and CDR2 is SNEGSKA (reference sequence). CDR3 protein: CSARRMNTEAFF. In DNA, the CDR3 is TGCAGTGCTAGAAGAATGAACACTGAAGCTTTCTTT.

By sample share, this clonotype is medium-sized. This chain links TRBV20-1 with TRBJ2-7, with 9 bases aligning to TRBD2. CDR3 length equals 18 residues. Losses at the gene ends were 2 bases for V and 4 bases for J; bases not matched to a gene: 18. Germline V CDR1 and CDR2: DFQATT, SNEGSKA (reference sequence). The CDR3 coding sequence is TGCAGTGCTAGACCTGGACTAGCGTTACGTGCTATGGGGTACGAGCAGTACTTC. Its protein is CSARPGLALRAMGYEQYF.

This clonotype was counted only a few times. CDR3 loop: CASSLDVAGELFF. The DNA of the CDR3 is TGTGCCAGCAGCTTAGATGTGGCCGGGGAGCTGTTTTTT. V and J are TRBV13 and TRBJ2-2; D gene uncertain. This CDR3 spans 13 amino acids. Trimming removed 1 base at V and 6 bases at J, with 6 bases between. Germline lookup yields CDR1 PRHDT and CDR2 FYEKMQ (reference sequence).

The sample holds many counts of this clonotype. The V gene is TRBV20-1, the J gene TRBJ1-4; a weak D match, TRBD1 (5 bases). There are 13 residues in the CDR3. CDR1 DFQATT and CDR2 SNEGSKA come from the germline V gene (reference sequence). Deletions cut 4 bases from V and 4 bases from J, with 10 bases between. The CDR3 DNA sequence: TGCAGTGCTAAAGGGGCCTTTAATGAAAAACTGTTTTTT. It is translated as CSAKGAFNEKLFF.

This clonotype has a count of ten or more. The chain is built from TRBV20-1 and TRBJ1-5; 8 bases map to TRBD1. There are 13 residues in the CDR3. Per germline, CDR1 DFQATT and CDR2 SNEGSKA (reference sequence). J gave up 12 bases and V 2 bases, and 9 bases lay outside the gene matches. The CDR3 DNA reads TGCAGTGCTAGACAGGGGGCAATCAGCTTCCAGCATTTT. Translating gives CSARQGAISFQHF.

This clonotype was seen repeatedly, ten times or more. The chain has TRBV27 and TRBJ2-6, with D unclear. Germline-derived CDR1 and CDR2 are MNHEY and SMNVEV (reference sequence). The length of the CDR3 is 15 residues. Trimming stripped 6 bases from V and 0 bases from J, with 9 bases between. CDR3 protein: CASRDPSSGANVLTF. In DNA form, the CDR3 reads TGTGCCAGCAGGGACCCTAGCTCTGGGGCCAACGTCCTGACTTTC.

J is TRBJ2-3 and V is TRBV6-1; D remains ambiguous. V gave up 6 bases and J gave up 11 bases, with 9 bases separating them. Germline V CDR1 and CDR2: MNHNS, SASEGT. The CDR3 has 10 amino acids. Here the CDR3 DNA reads TGTGCCAGCAGAGGGAATGGGCAGTATTTT. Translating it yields CASRGNGQYF.

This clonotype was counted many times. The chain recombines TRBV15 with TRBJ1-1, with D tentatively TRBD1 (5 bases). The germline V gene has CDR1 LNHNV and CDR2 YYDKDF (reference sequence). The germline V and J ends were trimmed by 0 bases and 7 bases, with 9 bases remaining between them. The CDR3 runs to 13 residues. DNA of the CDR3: TGTGCCACCAGCAGAGATCTACAGGTTGAAGCTTTCTTT. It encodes CATSRDLQVEAFF.

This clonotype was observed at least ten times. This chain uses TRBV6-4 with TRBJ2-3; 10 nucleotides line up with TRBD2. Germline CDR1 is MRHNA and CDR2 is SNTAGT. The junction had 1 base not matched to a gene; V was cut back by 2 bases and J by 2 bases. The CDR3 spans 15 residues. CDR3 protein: CASSDSGGATDTQYF. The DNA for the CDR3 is TGTGCCAGCAGTGACAGCGGGGGGGCCACAGATACGCAGTATTTT.

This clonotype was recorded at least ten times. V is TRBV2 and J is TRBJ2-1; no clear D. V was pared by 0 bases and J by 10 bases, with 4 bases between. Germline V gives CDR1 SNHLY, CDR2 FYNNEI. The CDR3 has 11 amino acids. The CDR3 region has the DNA TGTGCCAGCAGTGAAGCTCCCGAGCAGTTCTTC. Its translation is CASSEAPEQFF.

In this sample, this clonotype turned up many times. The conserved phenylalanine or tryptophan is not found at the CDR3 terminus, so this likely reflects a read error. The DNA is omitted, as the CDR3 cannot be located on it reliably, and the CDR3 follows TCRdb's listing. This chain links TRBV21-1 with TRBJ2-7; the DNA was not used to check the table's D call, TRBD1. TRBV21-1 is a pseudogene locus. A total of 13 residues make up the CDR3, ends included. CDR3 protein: CASSTGDTYEQYS.

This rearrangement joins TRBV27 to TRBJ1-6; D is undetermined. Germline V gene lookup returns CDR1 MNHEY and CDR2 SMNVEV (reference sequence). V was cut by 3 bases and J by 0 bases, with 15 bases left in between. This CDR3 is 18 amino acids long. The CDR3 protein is CASSLARLGSSYNSPLHF. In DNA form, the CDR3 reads TGTGCCAGCAGTTTGGCTCGATTGGGGAGCTCCTATAATTCACCCCTCCACTTT.

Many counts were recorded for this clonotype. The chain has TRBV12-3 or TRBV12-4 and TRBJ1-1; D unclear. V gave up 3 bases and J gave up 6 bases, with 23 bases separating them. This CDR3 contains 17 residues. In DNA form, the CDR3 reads TGTGCCAGCAGTTTGGGTTCCCACAGAGGTAACATCCCTGAAGCTTTCTTT. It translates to CASSLGSHRGNIPEAFF.

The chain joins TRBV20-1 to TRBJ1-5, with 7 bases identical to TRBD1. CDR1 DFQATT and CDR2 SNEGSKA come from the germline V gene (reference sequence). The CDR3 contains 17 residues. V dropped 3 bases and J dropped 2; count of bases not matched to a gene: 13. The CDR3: CSASVQGGAGGNQPQHF. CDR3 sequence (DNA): TGCAGTGCTAGTGTCCAAGGGGGCGCCGGTGGCAATCAGCCCCAGCATTTT.

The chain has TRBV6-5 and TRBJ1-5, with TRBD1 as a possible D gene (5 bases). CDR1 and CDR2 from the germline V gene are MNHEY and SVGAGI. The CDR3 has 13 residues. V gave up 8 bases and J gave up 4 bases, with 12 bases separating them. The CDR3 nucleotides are TGTGCCAGCTGGGGGGGGGGGAATCAGCCCCAGCATTTT. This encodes CASWGGGNQPQHF.

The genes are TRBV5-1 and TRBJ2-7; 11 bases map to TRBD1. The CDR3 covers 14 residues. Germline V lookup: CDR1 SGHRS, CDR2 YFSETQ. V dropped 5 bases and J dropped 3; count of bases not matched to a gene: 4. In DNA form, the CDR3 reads TGCGCCAGCAGTCTCGGGACAGGGGGCTACGAGCAGTACTTC. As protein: CASSLGTGGYEQYF.

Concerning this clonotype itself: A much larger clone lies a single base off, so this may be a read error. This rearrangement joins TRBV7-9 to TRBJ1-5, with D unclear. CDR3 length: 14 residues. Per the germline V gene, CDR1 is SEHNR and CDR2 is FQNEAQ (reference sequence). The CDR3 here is CASSLEGGNRPQHF. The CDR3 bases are TGTGCCAGCAGCTTAGAGGGAGGCAATCGGCCCCAGCATTTT.

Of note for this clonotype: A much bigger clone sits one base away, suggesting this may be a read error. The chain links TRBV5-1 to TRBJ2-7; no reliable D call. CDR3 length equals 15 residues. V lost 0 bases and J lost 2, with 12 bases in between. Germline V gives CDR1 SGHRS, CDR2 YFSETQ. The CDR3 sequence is CASSLEHGATYEQYF. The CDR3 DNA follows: TGCGCCAGCAGCTTGGAACATGGAGCTACCTACGAGCAGTACTTC.

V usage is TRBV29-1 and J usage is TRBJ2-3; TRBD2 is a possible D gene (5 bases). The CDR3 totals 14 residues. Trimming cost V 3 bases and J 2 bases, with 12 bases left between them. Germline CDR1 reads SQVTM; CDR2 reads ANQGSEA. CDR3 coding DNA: TGCAGCGTTGAGGCCCCGGACTCCACAGATACGCAGTATTTT. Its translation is CSVEAPDSTDTQYF.